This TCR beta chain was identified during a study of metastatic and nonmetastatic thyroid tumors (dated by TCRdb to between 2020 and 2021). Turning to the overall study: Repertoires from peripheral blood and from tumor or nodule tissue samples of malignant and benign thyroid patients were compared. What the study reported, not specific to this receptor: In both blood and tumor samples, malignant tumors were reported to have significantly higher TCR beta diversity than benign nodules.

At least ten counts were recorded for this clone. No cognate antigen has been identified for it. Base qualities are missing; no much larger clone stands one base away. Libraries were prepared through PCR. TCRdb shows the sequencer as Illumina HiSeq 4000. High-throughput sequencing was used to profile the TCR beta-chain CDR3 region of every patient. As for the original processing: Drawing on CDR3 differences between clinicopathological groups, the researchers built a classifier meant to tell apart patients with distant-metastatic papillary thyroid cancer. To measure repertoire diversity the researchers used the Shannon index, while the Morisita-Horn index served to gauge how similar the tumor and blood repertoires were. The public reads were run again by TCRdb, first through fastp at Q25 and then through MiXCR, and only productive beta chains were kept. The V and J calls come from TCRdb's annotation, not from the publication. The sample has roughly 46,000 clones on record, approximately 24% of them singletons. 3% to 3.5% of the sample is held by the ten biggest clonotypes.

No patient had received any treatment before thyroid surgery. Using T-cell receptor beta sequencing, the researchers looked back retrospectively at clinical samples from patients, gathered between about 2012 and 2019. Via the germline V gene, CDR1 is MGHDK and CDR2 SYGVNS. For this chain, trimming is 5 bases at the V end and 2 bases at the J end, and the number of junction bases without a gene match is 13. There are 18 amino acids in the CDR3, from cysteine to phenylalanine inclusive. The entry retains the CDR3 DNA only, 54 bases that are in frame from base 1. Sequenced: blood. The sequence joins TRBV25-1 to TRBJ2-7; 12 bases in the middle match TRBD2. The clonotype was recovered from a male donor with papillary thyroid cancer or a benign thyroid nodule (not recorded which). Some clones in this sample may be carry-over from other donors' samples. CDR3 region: CASSSLAGGTGIAYEQYF. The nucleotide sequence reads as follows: TGTGCCAGCAGTTCGCTAGCGGGAGGGACCGGAATCGCCTACGAGCAGTACTTC.